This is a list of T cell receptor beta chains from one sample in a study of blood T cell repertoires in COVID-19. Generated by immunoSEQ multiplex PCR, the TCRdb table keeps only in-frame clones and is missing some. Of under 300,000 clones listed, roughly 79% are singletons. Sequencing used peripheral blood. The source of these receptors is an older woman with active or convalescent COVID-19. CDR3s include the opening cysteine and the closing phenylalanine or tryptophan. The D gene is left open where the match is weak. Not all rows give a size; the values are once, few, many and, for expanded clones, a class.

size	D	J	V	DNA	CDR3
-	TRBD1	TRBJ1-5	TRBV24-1	TGTGCCACCAGTGTTTTACCCGGCGTACTGGACAGGGCCCTTCCCAATCAGCCCCAGCATTTT	CATSVLPGVLDRALPNQPQHF
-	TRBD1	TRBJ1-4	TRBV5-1	TGCGCCAGCAGCTTCGGACAGGGGCGCACGGAGAATGAAAAACTGTTTTTT	CASSFGQGRTENEKLFF
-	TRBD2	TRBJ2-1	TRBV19	TGTGCCAGTAGTGAGCGGGGGGGCTTATCCAACAATGAGCAGTTCTTC	CASSERGGLSNNEQFF
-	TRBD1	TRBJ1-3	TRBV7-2	TGTGCCAGCAGCTTCGGTTGGGACAGAGGAAACACCATATATTTT	CASSFGWDRGNTIYF
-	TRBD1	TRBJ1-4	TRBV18	TGTGCCAGCTCACCACAGCAGGGGGCAGGGGAAAAACTGTTTTTT	CASSPQQGAGEKLFF
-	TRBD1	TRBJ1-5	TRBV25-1	TGTGCCAGCAGTGAATGGGGCTATGGACAGGGGGGCGATCAGCCCCAGCATTTT	CASSEWGYGQGGDQPQHF
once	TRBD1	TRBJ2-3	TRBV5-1	TGCGCCAGCAGCTTGAGGGGGCAGGCGAACACAGATACGCAGTATTTT	CASSLRGQANTDTQYF
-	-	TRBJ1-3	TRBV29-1	TGCAGCGCCGGATACGGGGACACCATATATTTT	CSAGYGDTIYF
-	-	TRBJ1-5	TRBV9	TGTGCCAGCAGCGTAGATTACAGTGGACAGCCCCAGCATTTT	CASSVDYSGQPQHF
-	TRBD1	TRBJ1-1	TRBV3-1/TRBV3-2	TGTGCCAGCAGCCAAGGAGACAGGGGGACTGAAGCTTTCTTT	CASSQGDRGTEAFF
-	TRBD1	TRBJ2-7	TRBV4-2	TGTGCCGCCGGGACAGTCGACTACGAGCAGTACTTC	CAAGTVDYEQYF
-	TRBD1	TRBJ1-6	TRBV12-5	TGTGCTAGTGGTTTGGGACAGGGAGCGAATTCACCCCTCCACTTT	CASGLGQGANSPLHF
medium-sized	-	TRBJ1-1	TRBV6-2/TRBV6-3	TGTGCCAGCAGTTACTCAGTTTATGAGGGGGTCACTGAAGCTTTCTTT	CASSYSVYEGVTEAFF
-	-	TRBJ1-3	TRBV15	TGTGCCACCAGAGATGAGATTCTCTCTGGAAACACCATATATTTT	CATRDEILSGNTIYF
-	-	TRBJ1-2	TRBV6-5	TGTGCCAGCAGTTACTCGGGGGCCCATAACTATGGCTACACCTTC	CASSYSGAHNYGYTF
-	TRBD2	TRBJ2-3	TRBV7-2	TGTGCCAGCAGCCTGCGTTTTTCTAGCGGGAACACAGATACGCAGTATTTT	CASSLRFSSGNTDTQYF
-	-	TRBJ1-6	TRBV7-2	TGTGCCAGCAGCGTAAGCATCTCCTATAATTCACCCCTCCACTTT	CASSVSISYNSPLHF
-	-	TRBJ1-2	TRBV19	TGTGCCAGTAGTTTTGGGCAGAACTATGGCTACACCTTC	CASSFGQNYGYTF
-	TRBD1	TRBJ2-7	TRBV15	TGTGCCACCAGCAGAGGGGGACAGACCTACTACGAGCAGTACTTC	CATSRGGQTYYEQYF
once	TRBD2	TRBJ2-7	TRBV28	TGTGCCAGCAGCGGGGTTTGGGGGGGATCCTCCTACGAGCAGTACTTC	CASSGVWGGSSYEQYF